This is a list of T cell receptor beta chains from one sample in a study of T cells in Graves' hyperthyroidism and ophthalmopathy. One entry per CDR3 protein, called by TCRdb with MiXCR from the multiplex PCR reads. The sample consists of 250,000 or so distinct CDR3 sequences, more than 12% of them appearing once. The sequencing input was blood. These receptors all stem from a middle-aged woman with Graves' hyperthyroidism that later progressed to Graves' ophthalmopathy. Each CDR3 is given with its conserved first and last residue. The size field is filled for only some rows; it gives once, few, many or a size class.

J	V	size	CDR3
TRBJ2-1	TRBV11-2	many	CASSPRGGTSVEQFF
TRBJ2-7	TRBV5-4	many	CASSRTGTGGYEQYF
TRBJ2-5	TRBV28	many	CASSFPGLGWETQYF
TRBJ1-5	TRBV28	many	CASSPTGTGRSNQPQHF
TRBJ2-7	TRBV27	many	CASRAHGYEQYF
TRBJ2-1	TRBV7-9	many	CASSLLGQSYNEQFF
TRBJ2-1	TRBV30	many	CAWESWRDPRINEQFF
TRBJ2-4	TRBV19	.	CASSATGYGKNIQYF
TRBJ2-3	TRBV7-9	many	CASSSGGTSTDTQYF
TRBJ2-1	TRBV15	many	CATSREPLAPHNEQFF
TRBJ2-7	TRBV6-1	many	CASRSRDRENEQYF
TRBJ2-1	TRBV28	once	CASSPWPLETLYNEQFF
TRBJ1-3	TRBV6-1	.	CASSDPGHRRNLFPNTIYF
TRBJ2-3	TRBV9	many	CASSVEGRTDTQYF
TRBJ2-1	TRBV6-6	few	CASSYSSGNNEQFF
TRBJ2-2	TRBV2	many	CASSGQGNTGELFF
TRBJ1-1	TRBV27	many	CASSFAGTENTEAFF
TRBJ1-1	TRBV9	many	CASSASPGGTEAFF
TRBJ1-1	TRBV20-1	many	CSAKDLGNTEAFF
TRBJ1-1	TRBV6-2/TRBV6-3	few	CASSYRRGSEAFF